This T cell receptor beta chain originates from a study of shared clonotypes between healthy human individuals. The protocol was immunoSEQ multiplex PCR, while the TCRdb copy is restricted to in-frame clones and leaves out a portion. The sample lists 2 million to 2.5 million clones, under 97% occurring once. V dropped 0 bases and J dropped 4 bases, with 13 bases sitting between them. Germline assignment: CDR1 GTSNPN and CDR2 SVGIG (reference sequence). The CDR3 has 16 amino acids. This rearrangement joins TRBV30 to TRBJ2-6, with D tentatively TRBD2 (5 bases). The source material was naive CD4+ T cells sorted from blood. Subset here: CD45RA+ positively selected. This sequence was found in a man between 18 and 29 years old in good health. The CDR3 loop reads CAWSVLGIVGANVLTF. DNA for the CDR3: TGTGCCTGGAGTGTACTCGGGATAGTCGGGGCCAACGTCCTGACTTTC.